These 22 T cell receptor beta chains were all obtained from the same sample, sequenced in a study of T-cell memory formation after mild COVID-19. MiXCR, applied by TCRdb to the 5' RACE reads, yields one record per CDR3 protein. The table records hundreds of thousands of distinct CDR3 sequences, about a sixth of them present only once. The material sequenced was PBMCs or a T cell subset sorted from them (not recorded which). These receptors came from a man in his late teens or twenties who had mild COVID-19 (a few samples of this study predate the infection). Cell type and time point are not known.

The chain employs TRBV5-6 and TRBJ1-5; D unclear. This CDR3 spans 14 amino acids. Germline CDR1 SGHDT, CDR2 YYEEEE. Trimming took 1 base from V and 1 from J, leaving 6 bases between them. DNA of the CDR3: TGTGCCAGCAGCTTGTCGGTGAGCAATCAGCCCCAGCATTTT. Its translation is CASSLSVSNQPQHF.

V usage is TRBV6-5 and J usage is TRBJ1-5; TRBD1 agrees at 7 bases. Looked up from germline, CDR1 is MNHEY and CDR2 is SVGAGI. V dropped 6 bases and J dropped 0; count of bases not matched to a gene: 2. This CDR3 has 14 amino acids. CDR3: CASSTGVSNQPQHF. The CDR3 bases are TGTGCCAGCAGCACAGGGGTTAGCAATCAGCCCCAGCATTTT.

This clonotype was seen many times. V usage is TRBV10-3 and J usage is TRBJ2-7; TRBD2 aligns across 7 bases. Germline V gene lookup returns CDR1 ENHRY and CDR2 SYGVKD. V shed 4 bases and J 7 bases; nucleotides not matched to a gene: 7. CDR3 length equals 13 residues. The CDR3 DNA follows: TGTGCCATCAGTGGGGAGGGGCAGGGTGAGCAGTACGTC. Translated, it gives CAISGEGQGEQYV.

A few counts support this clonotype. The chain links TRBV20-1 to TRBJ2-3; 8 bases map to TRBD2. The CDR3 length is 13 residues. The germline V gene encodes CDR1 DFQATT and CDR2 SNEGSKA (reference sequence). V lost 0 bases, J lost 7 bases, and 3 bases stayed unmatched. CDR3 DNA sequence: TGCAGTGCTAGAGATGTTAGCGGGAATACGCAGTATTTT. It is translated as CSARDVSGNTQYF.

The chain recombines TRBV4-3 with TRBJ1-2; TRBD1 is a possible D gene (5 bases). The germline CDR1 and CDR2 sequences are LGHNA and YSLEER. The CDR3 totals 14 residues. V shed 4 bases and J shed 3 bases, with 12 bases lying between them. The CDR3 DNA reads TGCGCCAGCAGCCCTTTGGGGGGGGACTATGGCTACACCTTC. As protein: CASSPLGGDYGYTF.

This clonotype was seen more than once but under ten times. This chain's CDR3 is CSARRSGTGESPLHF. For the CDR3, the DNA is TGCAGTGCTCGCCGCTCCGGGACAGGGGAGTCACCCCTCCACTTT. This rearrangement joins TRBV20-1 to TRBJ1-6, with 10 nucleotides matching TRBD1. Germline V gene lookup returns CDR1 DFQATT and CDR2 SNEGSKA (reference sequence). With V trimmed by 5 bases and J by 10 bases, 11 bases remained unmatched. The CDR3 loop spans 15 amino acids.

This clonotype was found a few times. The chain combines TRBV5-6 with TRBJ2-4, with 9 bases identical to TRBD1. CDR3 length: 14 residues. Germline values: CDR1 SGHDT, CDR2 YYEEEE. After removal of 0 bases from V and 8 bases from J, the junction contained 3 bases not matched to a gene. The CDR3 coding sequence is TGTGCCAGCAGCTTGGGGGGACAGGGACACATTCAGTACTTC. It is translated as CASSLGGQGHIQYF.

This clonotype was picked up many times. The chain links TRBV12-3 or TRBV12-4 to TRBJ1-1; D is possibly TRBD1 (5 bases). V was trimmed by 2 bases and J by 2 bases, leaving 9 bases between them. The CDR3 sequence is 14 residues long. CDR3 region: CASSLWQGNTEAFF. As DNA, the CDR3 is TGTGCCAGCAGTTTATGGCAGGGTAACACTGAAGCTTTCTTT.

This clonotype was recorded many times. The genes are TRBV7-8 and TRBJ2-1, with 10 positions matching TRBD2. V lost 5 bases and J lost 0; bases outside the gene matches: 7. CDR1 and CDR2 (germline): SGHVS, FQNEAQ. This CDR3 spans 17 amino acids. CDR3 DNA: TGTGCCAGCAGCCCTAGCGGGGGCACTACCTCCTACAATGAGCAGTTCTTC. Translated: CASSPSGGTTSYNEQFF.

Points on this clonotype: This may be a read error: a much more frequent sequence differs by one nucleotide. The chain couples TRBV6-1 to TRBJ2-1, with 12 bases identical to TRBD2. This CDR3 comprises 16 residues. The V and J ends lost 4 bases and 3 bases, in that order; junction bases with no gene match: 4. The V gene's germline CDR1 is MNHNS and CDR2 SASEGT. The CDR3 DNA is TGTGCCAGCAGTGGGACTAGCGGGACCTACTACAATGAGCAGTTCTTC. Encoded protein: CASSGTSGTYYNEQFF.

The rearrangement links TRBV6-6 to TRBJ1-4; D uncertain. CDR1 and CDR2 (germline): MNHNY, SVGAGI (reference sequence). This CDR3 has 13 amino acids. Trimming stripped 8 bases from V and 3 bases from J, with 10 bases between. CDR3: CASFRGSNEKLFF. CDR3 sequence (DNA): TGTGCCAGCTTCCGCGGATCTAATGAAAAACTGTTTTTT.

This chain connects TRBV15 to TRBJ1-4; D gene ambiguous. The CDR3 covers 15 residues. Germline V lookup: CDR1 LNHNV, CDR2 YYDKDF (reference sequence). Between the trimmed V and J ends, which lost 0 bases and 2 bases, there was a span of 7 bases. The CDR3 loop reads CATSRDQVTNEKLFF. The CDR3 DNA is TGTGCCACCAGCAGAGATCAGGTGACTAATGAAAAACTGTTTTTT.

There are a few counts of this clonotype. This sequence joins TRBV7-2 and TRBJ1-3, with D possibly being TRBD1 (6 bases). Germline CDR1 and CDR2: SGHTA and FQGNSA. The CDR3 extends over 15 amino acids. Trimming shortened V by 5 bases and J by 4 bases, and 15 bases separated the two germline ends. The CDR3 sequence is CASSPDRWNGNTIYF. CDR3 nucleotides: TGTGCCAGCAGCCCCGACAGGTGGAACGGAAACACCATATATTTT.

This clonotype was seen just once. The chain combines TRBV2 with TRBJ2-1; 7 bases map to TRBD2. CDR1 is SNHLY and CDR2 is FYNNEI in the germline V gene. CDR3 length: 14 residues. Trimming removed 4 bases from V and 5 bases from J; junction bases left unmatched: 5. Here the CDR3 DNA reads TGTGCCAGCAGTGCAGCGGGGAATCACAATGAGCAGTTCTTC. Translated, it gives CASSAAGNHNEQFF.

The gene calls are TRBV5-1 and TRBJ2-3, with TRBD2 matching 8 bases. CDR3 length: 17 residues. Germline V lookup: CDR1 SGHRS, CDR2 YFSETQ. Trimming removed 2 bases from V and 1 base from J; junction bases left unmatched: 9. This CDR3 is CASSFGNRGGGTDTQYF. The CDR3 DNA reads TGCGCCAGCAGCTTTGGTAATCGGGGGGGCGGCACAGATACGCAGTATTTT.

The V and J genes are TRBV7-2 and TRBJ2-3; TRBD1 aligns across 11 bases. V was pared by 8 bases and J by 6 bases, with 10 bases of the junction left unmatched. Germline V gene data show CDR1 as SGHTA and CDR2 as FQGNSA. This CDR3 comprises 15 residues. The CDR3 DNA sequence: TGTGCCAGCCGCCTATGGACAGGGGGCATGGATACGCAGTATTTT. This sequence encodes CASRLWTGGMDTQYF.

This clonotype turned up a few times. The rearrangement uses TRBV12-3 or TRBV12-4 and TRBJ1-1; D is unresolved. V lost 3 bases and J lost 6, with 20 bases in between. CDR3 size: 16 residues. CDR3 bases: TGTGCCAGCAGTTTGTCCCTTCCGGAAGGGTGGCCTGAAGCTTTCTTT. Its protein is CASSLSLPEGWPEAFF.

This chain uses TRBV6-5 with TRBJ1-5, with D possibly being TRBD1 (6 bases). Germline V gene lookup returns CDR1 MNHEY and CDR2 SVGAGI. The CDR3 extends over 14 amino acids. The V and J ends lost 5 bases and 5 bases respectively, with 13 bases between them. The CDR3 sequence: CASSLQGGDQPQHF. DNA of the CDR3: TGTGCCAGCAGTCTACAGGGTGGCGATCAGCCCCAGCATTTT.

This clonotype was recorded many times. This sequence joins TRBV20-1 and TRBJ2-2, with 8 bases matching TRBD1. Looked up from germline, CDR1 is DFQATT and CDR2 is SNEGSKA (reference sequence). The CDR3 totals 14 residues. Trimming cost V 5 bases and J 5 bases; bases outside gene matches: 7. CDR3 in DNA: TGCAGTGCTTTGGACAGGGCCCGGACCGGGGAGCTGTTTTTT. Translated, it gives CSALDRARTGELFF.

The J gene is TRBJ1-2, the V gene TRBV3-1; D remains ambiguous. Trimming removed 1 base from V and 7 bases from J, with 10 bases in between. The CDR3 sequence is 13 residues long. CDR1 is LGHDT, CDR2 YNNKEL, per germline (reference sequence). The CDR3 loop is CASSQVPSGGYTF. CDR3 coding DNA: TGTGCCAGCAGCCAAGTCCCATCTGGTGGCTACACCTTC.

This clonotype appeared many times. The rearrangement links TRBV7-2 to TRBJ2-3, with TRBD2 as a possible D gene (7 bases). The V and J ends lost 10 bases and 6 bases respectively, with 14 bases between them. CDR1 and CDR2 from the germline V gene are SGHTA and FQGNSA. The CDR3 contains 12 residues. CDR3 nucleotide sequence: TGTGCCACTCACGGGGGGCGGGATACGCAGTATTTT. It is translated as CATHGGRDTQYF.

In its sample, this clonotype was seen a few times. The chain is built from TRBV29-1 and TRBJ1-1; weak D call: TRBD1 (5 bases). CDR3 size: 12 residues. V lost 4 bases, J lost 4 bases, and 10 bases lay in between. The germline gives CDR1 SQVTM, CDR2 ANQGSEA. This CDR3 reads CSVVGGSTEAFF. The CDR3 DNA follows: TGCAGCGTTGTCGGGGGGTCCACTGAAGCTTTCTTT. The whole variable domain, filled in from reference TRBV29-1 and TRBJ1-1, reads SAVISQKPSRDICQRGTSLTIQCQVDSQVTMMFWYRQQPGQSLTLIATANQGSEATYESGFVIDKFPISRPNLTFSTLTVSNMSPEDSSIYLCSVVGGSTEAFFGQGTRLTVV.